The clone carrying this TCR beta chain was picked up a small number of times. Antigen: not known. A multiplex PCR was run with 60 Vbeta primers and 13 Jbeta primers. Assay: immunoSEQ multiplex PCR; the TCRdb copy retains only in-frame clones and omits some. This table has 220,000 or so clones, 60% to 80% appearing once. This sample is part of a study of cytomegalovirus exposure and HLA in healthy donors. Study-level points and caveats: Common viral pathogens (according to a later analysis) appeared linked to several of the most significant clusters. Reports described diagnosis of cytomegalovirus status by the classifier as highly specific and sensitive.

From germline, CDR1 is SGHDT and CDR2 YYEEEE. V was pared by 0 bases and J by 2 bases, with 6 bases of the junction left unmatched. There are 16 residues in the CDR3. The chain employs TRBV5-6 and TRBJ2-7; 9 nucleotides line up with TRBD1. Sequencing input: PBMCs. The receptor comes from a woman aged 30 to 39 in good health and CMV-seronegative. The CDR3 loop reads CASSLVRGQGTYEQYF. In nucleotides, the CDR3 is TGTGCCAGCAGCTTGGTAAGGGGACAGGGCACCTACGAGCAGTACTTC.